Presented here are 29 T cell receptor beta chains from one specimen sequenced in a study of cytomegalovirus exposure and HLA in healthy donors. Amplification used 60 Vbeta primers and 13 Jbeta primers. Some clones are missing from TCRdb's copy, which holds only in-frame ones; the method was immunoSEQ multiplex PCR. The top ten hold 2% to 2.5% of the sample, which has some 150,000 clones, around three quarters seen once. Sequencing input: PBMCs. These receptors were collected from a woman younger than 45 in good health and CMV-seropositive.

The V gene is TRBV2, the J gene TRBJ1-3, with TRBD1 matching 7 bases. The CDR3 spans 18 residues. Trimming cost V 6 bases and J 3 bases; bases outside gene matches: 17. Germline loops: CDR1 SNHLY, CDR2 FYNNEI. The CDR3 sequence: CASSVRQGLDVVGNTIYF. The CDR3 nucleotides are TGTGCCAGCAGCGTAAGACAGGGTTTGGATGTAGTTGGAAACACCATATATTTT.

The rearrangement uses TRBV5-1 and TRBJ2-2; unclear D gene. Germline V gene data show CDR1 as SGHRS and CDR2 as YFSETQ. This CDR3 is built from 16 residues. V shed 0 bases and J shed 2 bases, with 11 bases lying between them. CDR3 coding DNA: TGCGCCAGCAGCTTGGACCCGGTGGGCAACACCGGGGAGCTGTTTTTT. Translated, it gives CASSLDPVGNTGELFF. Drawing the rest from reference TRBV5-1 and TRBJ2-2, the complete variable domain is KAGVTQTPRYLIKTRGQQVTLSCSPISGHRSVSWYQQTPGQGLQFLFEYFSETQRNKGNFPGRFSGRQFSNSRSEMNVSTLELGDSALYLCASSLDPVGNTGELFFGEGSRLTVL.

V and J are TRBV14 and TRBJ2-7; the match to TRBD1 covers 8 bases. Unmatched junction bases numbered 8, after V lost 4 bases and J lost 6 bases. The length of the CDR3 is 14 residues. Germline CDR1 is SGHDN and CDR2 is FVKESK. CDR3 in DNA: TGTGCCAGCAGCCTTTGGACAGGGTTAACCGAGCAGTACTTC. It specifies CASSLWTGLTEQYF.

The chain employs TRBV19 and TRBJ2-1; TRBD1 matches at 10 bases. V trimming: 7 bases; J trimming: 3 bases; junction bases outside the gene matches: 6. Per germline, CDR1 LNHDA and CDR2 SQIVND (reference sequence). The length of the CDR3 is 15 residues. Here the CDR3 reads CASTTTGGYYNEQFF. CDR3 nucleotides: TGTGCCAGTACAACGACAGGGGGCTACTACAATGAGCAGTTCTTC. The full variable domain, in which reference TRBV19 and TRBJ2-1 provide the parts outside the CDR3, is DGGITQSPKYLFRKEGQNVTLSCEQNLNHDAMYWYRQDPGQGLRLIYYSQIVNDFQKGDIAEGYSVSREKKESFPLTVTSAQKNPTAFYLCASTTTGGYYNEQFFGPGTRLTVL.

This rearrangement joins TRBV4-3 to TRBJ2-1; TRBD2 matches at 7 bases. V lost 2 bases, J lost 5 bases, and 6 bases stayed unmatched. This CDR3 has 15 residues. Germline CDR1 and CDR2: LGHNA and YSLEER. The chain's CDR3 is CASSQSIRGDNEQFF. The CDR3 region has the DNA TGCGCCAGCAGCCAATCGATACGGGGGGACAATGAGCAGTTCTTC.

V and J are TRBV6-6 and TRBJ1-6; TRBD1 might be the D (5 bases). Per the germline V gene, CDR1 is MNHNY and CDR2 is SVGAGI (reference sequence). V lost 1 base and J 4 bases, leaving 11 bases between the germline ends. The length of the CDR3 is 16 residues. The CDR3, as DNA: TGTGCCAGCAGTTACTTGACTCAGGGTTATAATTCACCCCTCCACTTT. The encoded protein is CASSYLTQGYNSPLHF.

This clone was counted once. V usage is TRBV10-2 and J usage is TRBJ2-7; TRBD1 is a possible D gene (5 bases). The CDR3 is 14 amino acids. V lost 8 bases, J lost 5 bases, and 19 bases lay in between. CDR1 and CDR2 (germline): WSHSY, SAAADI. CDR3 nucleotides: TGCGCCAGCTGCCCCGCTAAGCAGGGCCACGAGCAGTACTTC. Amino acids: CASCPAKQGHEQYF.

The chain carries TRBV27 and TRBJ1-2; D not resolved. Trimming took 8 bases from V and 0 from J, leaving 10 bases between them. The CDR3 extends over 13 amino acids. Germline V gene data show CDR1 as MNHEY and CDR2 as SMNVEV (reference sequence). The CDR3 DNA follows: TGTGCCAGCGGAGACGCCGCTAACTATGGCTACACCTTC. It encodes CASGDAANYGYTF.

The rearrangement joins TRBV28 to TRBJ1-3; D possibly corresponds to TRBD1 (6 bases). The V end lost 7 bases, the J end lost 7 bases, and 14 bases lay between the germline ends. Germline CDR1 MDHEN, CDR2 SYDVKM. The CDR3 covers 13 residues. CDR3 nucleotide sequence: TGTGCCAGCATTCCCTTTCAGGGGAACACCATATATTTT. Residues: CASIPFQGNTIYF. The full variable domain, completed using reference TRBV28 and TRBJ1-3, is DVKVTQSSRYLVKRTGEKVFLECVQDMDHENMFWYRQDPGLGLRLIYFSYDVKMKEKGDIPEGYSVSREKKERFSLILESASTNQTSMYLCASIPFQGNTIYFGEGSWLTVV.

This clone has only a few counts. The J gene is TRBJ2-7, the V gene TRBV7-2; 11 bases match TRBD1. This CDR3 is 15 amino acids long. Germline CDR1 SGHTA, CDR2 FQGNSA. V dropped 5 bases and J dropped 4; count of bases not matched to a gene: 7. CDR3 nucleotide sequence: TGTGCCAGCAGCCGTTCGGACAGGGGGCTTTACGAGCAGTACTTC. This codes for CASSRSDRGLYEQYF.

This rearrangement joins TRBV6-5 to TRBJ1-2; D is unclear. Trimming took 0 bases from V and 7 from J, leaving 9 bases between them. The V gene's germline CDR1 is MNHEY and CDR2 SVGAGI. The CDR3 loop spans 13 amino acids. CDR3 in DNA: TGTGCCAGCAGTTACTCTCCTGCGTTTGGCTACACCTTC. Amino acid sequence: CASSYSPAFGYTF.

The chain has TRBV27 and TRBJ2-5; TRBD1 matches 7 bases. The V and J ends lost 0 bases and 4 bases, in that order; junction bases with no gene match: 5. Germline CDR1 is MNHEY and CDR2 is SMNVEV (reference sequence). The CDR3 sequence is 15 residues long. The CDR3 loop is CASSLSDRVGETQYF. The CDR3 nucleotides read TGTGCCAGCAGTTTATCCGACAGGGTAGGAGAGACCCAGTACTTC.

The chain recombines TRBV4-1 with TRBJ2-3; D gene uncertain. V was shortened by 6 bases and J by 4 bases, with 17 bases between the two germline ends. The CDR3 has 15 amino acids. Per germline, CDR1 MGHRA and CDR2 YSYEKL. The CDR3 coding sequence is TGCGCCAGCAGACCCCAAGTAGCCGCCGCAGATACGCAGTATTTT. Its protein is CASRPQVAAADTQYF.

The chain has TRBV5-4 and TRBJ2-3; D is perhaps TRBD2 (6 bases). This CDR3 region has 16 residues. Germline CDR1 is SGHNT and CDR2 is YYREEE (reference sequence). Trimming took 4 bases from V and 4 from J, leaving 19 bases between them. The CDR3 spells CASSRSEWGLADTQYF. The CDR3 DNA is TGTGCCAGCAGCCGCTCCGAGTGGGGACTGGCAGATACGCAGTATTTT.

V gene TRBV15 combines with J gene TRBJ1-5; TRBD1 is a possible D gene (5 bases). There are 13 residues in the CDR3. The germline V gene has CDR1 LNHNV and CDR2 YYDKDF (reference sequence). V lost 5 bases to trimming and J lost 7 bases, with 12 bases between them. DNA of the CDR3: TGTGCCACCAGCGGAGGGAAGGGGCAGCCCCAGCATTTT. Protein: CATSGGKGQPQHF.

J is TRBJ1-1 and V is TRBV19; D remains unclear. Germline V gene data show CDR1 as LNHDA and CDR2 as SQIVND (reference sequence). Trimming shortened V by 6 bases and J by 0 bases, and 8 bases separated the two germline ends. This CDR3 has 13 residues. The chain's CDR3 is CASRKLMNTEAFF. The DNA of the CDR3 is TGTGCCAGTAGAAAGCTCATGAACACTGAAGCTTTCTTT.

This clone is a singleton in its sample. The chain links TRBV5-4 to TRBJ2-3, with D unclear. The V and J ends lost 2 bases and 1 base respectively, with 8 bases between them. This CDR3 has 14 residues. The germline V gene encodes CDR1 SGHNT and CDR2 YYREEE (reference sequence). The CDR3 protein is CASSFSSGTDTQYF. The CDR3, as DNA: TGTGCCAGCAGCTTCTCTAGTGGCACAGATACGCAGTATTTT.

The chain links TRBV5-1 to TRBJ2-5; TRBD2 agrees at 14 bases. Looked up from germline, CDR1 is SGHRS and CDR2 is YFSETQ. This CDR3 contains 16 residues. Unmatched junction bases numbered 1, after V lost 2 bases and J lost 1 base. This chain's CDR3 is CASSFGTSGGQETQYF. The CDR3, as DNA: TGCGCCAGCAGCTTCGGGACTAGCGGGGGCCAAGAGACCCAGTACTTC.

This clone has just one count. The CDR3 DNA reads TGTGCCAGCACCGGGACAGGGAACGAGCAGTACTTC. This encodes CASTGTGNEQYF. V gene TRBV2 combines with J gene TRBJ2-7; TRBD1 matches 9 bases. The V and J ends lost 7 bases and 5 bases, in that order; junction bases with no gene match: 3. The germline CDR1 and CDR2 sequences are SNHLY and FYNNEI. CDR3 length equals 12 residues.

The chain employs TRBV7-9 and TRBJ1-2; TRBD1 agrees at 8 bases. V dropped 5 bases and J dropped 1; count of bases not matched to a gene: 12. The CDR3 sequence is 17 residues long. CDR1 and CDR2 (germline): SEHNR, FQNEAQ (reference sequence). The CDR3 loop reads CASSRGRTGIYNYGYTF. The CDR3 DNA reads TGTGCCAGCAGCCGGGGTCGGACAGGGATTTATAACTATGGCTACACCTTC.

In its sample, this clone was seen a few times. This chain joins TRBV7-9 and TRBJ2-2; TRBD1 is a possible D gene (5 bases). The CDR3 totals 15 residues. V was clipped by 7 bases and J by 1 base, with 13 bases between them. Germline V gene lookup returns CDR1 SEHNR and CDR2 FQNEAQ (reference sequence). CDR3 DNA: TGTGCCAGCACCCAGAGACAGCGGAACACCGGGGAGCTGTTTTTT. Translated, it gives CASTQRQRNTGELFF. The complete variable domain, with remaining parts taken from reference TRBV7-9 and TRBJ2-2, reads DTGVSQNPRHKITKRGQNVTFRCDPISEHNRLYWYRQTLGQGPEFLTYFQNEAQLEKSRLLSDRFSAERPKGSFSTLEIQRTEQGDSAMYLCASTQRQRNTGELFFGEGSRLTVL.

J is TRBJ1-2 and V is TRBV7-8; the D is unclear. The CDR3 is 16 residues long. The germline V gene has CDR1 SGHVS and CDR2 FQNEAQ. V was pared by 3 bases and J by 1 base, with 15 bases between. Here the CDR3 DNA reads TGTGCCAGCAGCTTGACAATGGACGGACTTAACTATGGCTACACCTTC. This encodes CASSLTMDGLNYGYTF.

This clone came up a few times. The chain joins TRBV7-9 to TRBJ1-1; no definite D call. This CDR3 is 11 amino acids long. V gave up 3 bases and J gave up 4 bases, with 3 bases separating them. From germline, CDR1 is SEHNR and CDR2 FQNEAQ (reference sequence). CDR3 amino acids: CASSFVTEAFF. The CDR3 DNA follows: TGTGCCAGCAGCTTCGTCACTGAAGCTTTCTTT.

V is TRBV5-1 and J is TRBJ1-2, with TRBD1 matching over 7 bases. CDR3 length: 13 residues. V dropped 3 bases and J dropped 6; count of bases not matched to a gene: 5. The germline gives CDR1 SGHRS, CDR2 YFSETQ. This CDR3 is CASSWGTVDGYTF. DNA for the CDR3: TGCGCCAGCAGCTGGGGGACAGTTGATGGCTACACCTTC.

The chain joins TRBV4-3 to TRBJ2-1; TRBD1 matches at 7 bases. There are 14 residues in the CDR3. V was clipped by 2 bases and J by 6 bases; unmatched bases: 4. Germline V lookup: CDR1 LGHNA, CDR2 YSLEER. Written as DNA, the CDR3 is TGCGCCAGCAGCCAATTTACAGGGGTCAATGAGCAGTTCTTC. It is translated as CASSQFTGVNEQFF.

The genes are TRBV29-1 and TRBJ2-1; D call uncertain. Trimming took 1 base from V and 7 from J, leaving 11 bases between them. Germline V gene sequence: CDR1 SQVTM, CDR2 ANQGSEA. This CDR3 spans 13 amino acids. CDR3 amino acids: CSVEVSTWNEQFF. The DNA of the CDR3 is TGCAGCGTTGAAGTGAGCACGTGGAATGAGCAGTTCTTC.

The chain is built from TRBV10-3 and TRBJ2-6; 10 bases agree with TRBD1. J gave up 0 bases and V 5 bases, and 16 bases lay outside the gene matches. CDR3 length equals 21 residues. Looked up from germline, CDR1 is ENHRY and CDR2 is SYGVKD. The CDR3 reads CAISNLGQGEPIGSGANVLTF. CDR3 bases: TGTGCCATCAGTAACCTCGGACAGGGGGAGCCCATAGGCTCTGGGGCCAACGTCCTGACTTTC.

The gene calls are TRBV30 and TRBJ1-5; D is possibly TRBD1 (5 bases). The CDR3 length is 13 residues. The germline V gene encodes CDR1 GTSNPN and CDR2 SVGIG (reference sequence). V was trimmed by 2 bases and J by 5 bases, leaving 10 bases between them. CDR3 in amino acids: CAWSIGAHQPQHF. In nucleotides, the CDR3 is TGTGCCTGGAGTATTGGGGCTCATCAGCCCCAGCATTTT. The entire variable domain, with the rest obtained from reference TRBV30 and TRBJ1-5, is as follows: SQTIHQWPATLVQPVGSPLSLECTVEGTSNPNLYWYRQAAGRGLQLLFYSVGIGQISSEVPQNLSASRPQDRQFILSSKKLLLSDSGFYLCAWSIGAHQPQHFGDGTRLSIL.

V usage is TRBV29-1 and J usage is TRBJ1-2, with 10 bases that match TRBD1. Germline CDR1 SQVTM, CDR2 ANQGSEA. J gave up 8 bases and V 4 bases, and 7 bases lay outside the gene matches. CDR3 length: 13 amino acids. The CDR3 region has the DNA TGCAGCGTTGGTTCCGGGACAGGGGACGGCTACACCTTC. Its protein product is CSVGSGTGDGYTF. Full variable domain (missing parts from reference TRBV29-1 and TRBJ1-2): SAVISQKPSRDICQRGTSLTIQCQVDSQVTMMFWYRQQPGQSLTLIATANQGSEATYESGFVIDKFPISRPNLTFSTLTVSNMSPEDSSIYLCSVGSGTGDGYTFGSGTRLTVV.